One TCR beta chain is described in this entry. These data belong to a study of T cell repertoires in cytomegalovirus infection. TCRdb independently ran MiXCR on the reads; one entry per CDR3 protein. The data contain under 600,000 distinct CDR3 sequences, about 15% of them singletons. Germline CDR1 LNHDA, CDR2 SQIVND (reference sequence). Trimming took 6 bases from V and 2 from J; bases not matched to a gene: 5. The CDR3 is made up of 15 amino acids. This clonotype was obtained from a human donor in good health (CMV status not recorded). Some clones in this sample may be carry-over from other donors' samples. The chain uses TRBV19 and TRBJ1-5; 9 bases align to TRBD1. Sequencing used CD8+ T cells from PBMCs. The CDR3 coding sequence is TGTGCCAGTAGATGGGACAGGGTCGGCAATCAGCCCCAGCATTTT. This sequence encodes CASRWDRVGNQPQHF.